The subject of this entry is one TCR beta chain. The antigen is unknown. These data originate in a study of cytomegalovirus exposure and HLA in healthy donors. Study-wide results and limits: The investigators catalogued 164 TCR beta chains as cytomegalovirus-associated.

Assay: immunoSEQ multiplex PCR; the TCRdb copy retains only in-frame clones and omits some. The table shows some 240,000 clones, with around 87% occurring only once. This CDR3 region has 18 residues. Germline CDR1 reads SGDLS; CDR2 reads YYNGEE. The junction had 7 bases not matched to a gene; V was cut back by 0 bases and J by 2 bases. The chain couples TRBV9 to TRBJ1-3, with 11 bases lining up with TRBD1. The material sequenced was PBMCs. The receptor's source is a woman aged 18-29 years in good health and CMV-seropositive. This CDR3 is CASSVATRTGGPGNTIYF. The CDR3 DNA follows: TGTGCCAGCAGCGTAGCTACGAGGACAGGGGGCCCTGGAAACACCATATATTTT.